The rows below give T cell receptor beta chains drawn from one sample of a study of shared clonotypes between healthy human individuals. Profiling relied on immunoSEQ multiplex PCR, and the TCRdb table lists in-frame clones only, not all of them. This table holds hundreds of thousands of clones, 70% to 80% found once. What was sequenced was PBMCs. Every receptor here comes from a woman aged 40 to 50 in good health. Some clones in this sample may be carry-over from other donors' samples. CDR3s include the opening cysteine and the closing phenylalanine or tryptophan. A D gene is named only where the DNA matches it firmly.

j_call v_call d_call cdr3_aa
TRBJ1-4 TRBV5-1 TRBD1 CASSTRGQSNEKLFF
TRBJ2-7 TRBV4-1 TRBD1 CASSQDPRDRVEQYF
TRBJ2-7 TRBV5-1 . CASRVTGSYEQYF
TRBJ2-1 TRBV5-8 TRBD2 CASSLVDVASGPFF
TRBJ2-7 TRBV14 . CASSQGYGWDSYEQYF
TRBJ1-5 TRBV21-1 . CASSKIETGVLGNQPQHF
TRBJ2-3 TRBV19 TRBD1 CASSSGTGGTDTQYF
TRBJ2-1 TRBV2 . CASKAEPSSANEQFF
TRBJ2-1 TRBV28 TRBD2 CASSFKAKGLAGGPDEQFF
TRBJ2-1 TRBV11-2 . CASSLAAGRQSSYNEQFF
TRBJ2-5 TRBV5-4 TRBD2 CASSPGVAGGVKTQYF
TRBJ2-2 TRBV18 . CASFWTDPGELFF
TRBJ2-7 TRBV7-7 TRBD1 CASSLRTGGFYEQYF
TRBJ1-5 TRBV18 . CASSPQGIHQPQHF
TRBJ1-1 TRBV29-1 . CSAGPGGTEAFF
TRBJ1-5 TRBV5-8 TRBD1 CASSYLGQGLYSNQPQHF
TRBJ1-4 TRBV4-3 . CASSQDPQGLVEKLFF
TRBJ2-7 TRBV5-6 . CASSLGRVGEQYF
TRBJ1-1 TRBV11-3 . CASSLGGGGENTEAFF
TRBJ2-7 TRBV5-4 . CASSFQGTGEQYF
TRBJ1-4 TRBV6-5 TRBD1 CASSGTGYEKLFF
TRBJ2-1 TRBV29-1 TRBD2 CSVVEREVHNEQFF
TRBJ2-3 TRBV6-5 TRBD1 CASRSTGNTDTQYF
TRBJ1-1 TRBV5-4 TRBD1 CASSIDRANTEAFF
TRBJ1-4 TRBV28 TRBD1 CATYDRGGEKLFF
TRBJ2-3 TRBV7-2 . CASSLEGPDTQYF
TRBJ2-3 TRBV27 TRBD2 CASRRLAGINTDTQYF
TRBJ2-5 TRBV7-2 TRBD2 CASSLTSGETQYF
TRBJ2-3 TRBV7-3 . CASSLTRGGRTDTQYF
TRBJ1-1 TRBV6-1 TRBD1 CASSETGVENTEAFF
TRBJ2-1 TRBV19 . CASSIEAWGVSYNEQFF
TRBJ2-3 TRBV9 TRBD2 CASSSAGTRGTDTQYF
TRBJ2-2 TRBV7-9 TRBD2 CASSPGGTWGTGELFF
TRBJ1-1 TRBV28 . CASSALRVNTEAFF
TRBJ2-5 TRBV27 TRBD2 CASRAITGTRPQQMSQYF
TRBJ2-3 TRBV6-1 TRBD2 CAIGTSGSTDTQYF
TRBJ2-7 TRBV6-1 TRBD2 CASSEEAGRTYEQYF
TRBJ2-7 TRBV5-1 . CASSLGAAAYEQYF
TRBJ2-5 TRBV5-1 . CASSFLPNTQETQYF
TRBJ2-5 TRBV29-1 . CSARRVGTGETQYF
TRBJ2-2 TRBV5-1 . CASSSELAGELFF
TRBJ2-3 TRBV7-9 . CASSSYRPKDTDTQYF
TRBJ2-6 TRBV6-5 . CASSSVRTGGANVLTF
TRBJ1-1 TRBV7-9 . CASRLTGDTEAFF
TRBJ2-3 TRBV15 . CATSRGMTDTQYF
TRBJ2-3 TRBV11-3 . CASSLGGTTDTQYF
TRBJ2-7 TRBV11-3 . CASSPQGAYEQYF
TRBJ1-1 TRBV7-9 . CASSSVGANTEAFF
TRBJ2-3 TRBV18 . CASSPGILGVTDTQYF
TRBJ2-2 TRBV30 . CAWGQNTGELFF
TRBJ2-5 TRBV30 TRBD2 CAWPSYGLEKTVNDNTPQETQYF
TRBJ2-2 TRBV7-3 TRBD1 CASSLPPGTGTGELFF
TRBJ2-7 TRBV15 TRBD2 CATSTQPGTSGSYEQYF
TRBJ1-1 TRBV6-1 . CASSERADTEAFF